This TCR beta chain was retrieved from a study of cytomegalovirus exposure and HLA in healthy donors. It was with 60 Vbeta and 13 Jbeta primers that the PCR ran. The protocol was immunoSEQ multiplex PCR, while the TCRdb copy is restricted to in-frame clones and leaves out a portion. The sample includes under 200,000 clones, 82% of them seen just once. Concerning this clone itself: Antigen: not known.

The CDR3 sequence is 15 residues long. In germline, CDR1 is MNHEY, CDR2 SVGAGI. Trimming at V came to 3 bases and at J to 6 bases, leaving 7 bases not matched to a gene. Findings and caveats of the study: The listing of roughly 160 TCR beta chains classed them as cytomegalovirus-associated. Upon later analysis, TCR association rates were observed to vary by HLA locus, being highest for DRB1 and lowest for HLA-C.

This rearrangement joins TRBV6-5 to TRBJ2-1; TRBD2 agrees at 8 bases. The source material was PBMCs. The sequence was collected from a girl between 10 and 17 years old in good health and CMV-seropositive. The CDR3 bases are TGTGCCAGCAGTTATAATAGCGGGGTTCTCAATGAGCAGTTCTTC. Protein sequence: CASSYNSGVLNEQFF.